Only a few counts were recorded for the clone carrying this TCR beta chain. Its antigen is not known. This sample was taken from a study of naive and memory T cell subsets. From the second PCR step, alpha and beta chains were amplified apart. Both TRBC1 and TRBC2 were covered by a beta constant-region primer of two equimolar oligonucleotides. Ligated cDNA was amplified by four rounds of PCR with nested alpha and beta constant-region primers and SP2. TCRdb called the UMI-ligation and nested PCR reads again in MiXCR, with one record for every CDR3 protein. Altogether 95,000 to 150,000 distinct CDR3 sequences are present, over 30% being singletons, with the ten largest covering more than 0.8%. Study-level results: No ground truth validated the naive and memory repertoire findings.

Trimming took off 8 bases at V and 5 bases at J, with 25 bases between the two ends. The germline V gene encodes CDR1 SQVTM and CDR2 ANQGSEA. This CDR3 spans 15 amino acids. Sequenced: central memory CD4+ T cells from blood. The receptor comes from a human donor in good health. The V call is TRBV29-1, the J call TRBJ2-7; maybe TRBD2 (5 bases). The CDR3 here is CSFTNSGSSWDEQYF. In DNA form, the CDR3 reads TGCAGCTTCACAAACTCTGGGAGTAGCTGGGACGAGCAGTACTTC.